The clone carrying this TCR beta chain was counted only a few times. Extraction yielded at least 5 micrograms of total RNA per sample. Alongside a J-beta primer mix, a sample-barcoded 5' primer served in a second PCR lasting roughly 7 to 11 cycles. Every cDNA molecule bore a tag from a template-switch adaptor containing 12 random nucleotides. TCRdb re-analysed the 5' RACE reads in MiXCR, keeping a single row per CDR3 protein. The sample has 1.5 million to 2 million distinct CDR3 sequences; approximately 28% are singletons. The sample is drawn from a study of blood T cells in healthy people across ages. CDR1 and CDR2 from the germline V gene are LGHNA and YSLEER. CDR3 length equals 16 residues. Trimming at V came to 4 bases and at J to 0 bases, leaving 3 bases not matched to a gene.

The chain combines TRBV4-3 with TRBJ2-2; 9 positions agree with TRBD2. The sample was blood. The TCR originated in a woman in her twenties or thirties in good health. The CDR3 is CASSRSGRPNTGELFF. For the CDR3, the DNA is TGCGCCAGCAGCCGAAGCGGGAGGCCGAACACCGGGGAGCTGTTTTTT.